This is a list of T cell receptor beta chains from one sample in a study of T cell responses to AZD1222 COVID-19 vaccine. Using immunoSEQ multiplex PCR, the repertoire was profiled, and TCRdb retains in-frame clones only, with some absent. This sample carries about 150,000 clones, 90% of them seen once, and the ten largest clones take 1.5% to 2%. Source: peripheral blood, taken on day 0 of AZD1222 vaccination. The receptors come from an adult in good health. The CDR3 runs from the conserved cysteine through the conserved F or W. A D gene is named only where the DNA matches it firmly. A row's size may be missing; if present it is once, few, many or a size class.

CDR3 DNA,CDR3 protein,D gene,clone size,J gene,V gene
TGTGCCAGCAGCTACCGGGACGGTAATGAAAAACTGTTTTTT,CASSYRDGNEKLFF,.,.,TRBJ1-4,TRBV7-3
TGTGCCAGTCGAGGGACATTGAACACTGAAGCTTTCTTT,CASRGTLNTEAFF,.,.,TRBJ1-1,TRBV28
TGTGCCAGCAGCTTAGTTCTAGCGGGGGGCTACTACAATGAGCAGTTCTTC,CASSLVLAGGYYNEQFF,TRBD2,.,TRBJ2-1,TRBV7-6
TGCGCCAGCAGCCAAGACCAGGGGATCCCGAACACTGAAGCTTTCTTT,CASSQDQGIPNTEAFF,.,.,TRBJ1-1,TRBV4-1
TGTGCCAGCAGCCACGGACATTCCGAAAACACCGGGGAGCTGTTTTTT,CASSHGHSENTGELFF,.,.,TRBJ2-2,TRBV5-4
TGTGCCAGCAGCTTAAACCAAGCGGGAGCCATGTACAATGAGCAGTTCTTC,CASSLNQAGAMYNEQFF,TRBD2,.,TRBJ2-1,TRBV7-6
TGTGCCAGCAGTTTCAGCGGGAGGGGAACAGATACGCAGTATTTT,CASSFSGRGTDTQYF,TRBD2,once,TRBJ2-3,TRBV28
TGTGCCAGCAGGGGCGGTGAGCAGTTCTTC,CASRGGEQFF,.,.,TRBJ2-1,TRBV2
TGCGCCAGCAGCGACCTAGCGGGCTCCTACAATGAGCAGTTCTTC,CASSDLAGSYNEQFF,TRBD2,.,TRBJ2-1,TRBV5-1
TGTGCCAGCTCAACGCAGGGATACACTGAAGCTTTCTTT,CASSTQGYTEAFF,.,.,TRBJ1-1,TRBV18
TGTGCCATCAGAGGACAGCCGAACACTGAAGCTTTCTTT,CAIRGQPNTEAFF,.,.,TRBJ1-1,TRBV10-3
TGTGCCAGCAGCTCACTAGCGGGTGGGCCGGAGACCCAGTACTTC,CASSSLAGGPETQYF,TRBD2,.,TRBJ2-5,TRBV7-9
TGTGCCAGCAGTTTGGTCCTTACAGATACGCAGTATTTT,CASSLVLTDTQYF,.,.,TRBJ2-3,TRBV12-3/TRBV12-4
TGTGCCAGCAGCTCCATAGCGGGAGGGCCCGCCTACAATGAGCAGTTCTTC,CASSSIAGGPAYNEQFF,TRBD2,.,TRBJ2-1,TRBV7-9
TGTGCCACCACCGGGGGAGTTAATTCACCCCTCCACTTT,CATTGGVNSPLHF,.,once,TRBJ1-6,TRBV6-5
TGCGCCAGCAGGACCAACACTATCGAAGAGGAAAAACTGTTTTTT,CASRTNTIEEEKLFF,.,.,TRBJ1-4,TRBV5-1
TGTGCCAGCAGCTTAGGTGGGAGCCCGGATGAAAAACTGTTTTTT,CASSLGGSPDEKLFF,.,.,TRBJ1-4,TRBV7-6
TGTGCCAGCAGTGCTCGGGTCTCCCTTGGTCGCTATGGCTACACCTTC,CASSARVSLGRYGYTF,.,.,TRBJ1-2,TRBV27
TGTGCCAGTAGACCGGGACCGAGACTCTATGGCTACACCTTC,CASRPGPRLYGYTF,.,.,TRBJ1-2,TRBV19